Shown below are 17 T cell receptor beta chains from a single sample sequenced in a study of T cell responses to AZD1222 COVID-19 vaccine. Profiled with immunoSEQ multiplex PCR; TCRdb holds only in-frame clones, not every one. This table has about 60,000 clones, approximately 83% appearing once. The source material was peripheral blood, sampled on day 0 of AZD1222 vaccination. These receptors all come from an adult in good health.

The V and J genes are TRBV5-1 and TRBJ1-6, with D possibly matching TRBD1 (6 bases). The CDR3 consists of 13 residues. The V and J ends lost 1 base and 10 bases respectively, with 9 bases between them. Germline-derived CDR1 and CDR2 are SGHRS and YFSETQ. Written as DNA, the CDR3 is TGCGCCAGCAGCTTGTCAGGGGTCTCACCCCTCCACTTT. Protein product: CASSLSGVSPLHF.

This clone appeared a single time. The chain recombines TRBV28 with TRBJ1-5; D remains unclear. The V and J ends lost 6 bases and 5 bases respectively, with 20 bases between them. Germline lookup yields CDR1 MDHEN and CDR2 SYDVKM. This CDR3 has 16 amino acids. The CDR3 reads CASSPEEGLGDQPQHF. As DNA, the CDR3 is TGTGCCAGCAGCCCTGAGGAAGGGTTAGGTGATCAGCCCCAGCATTTT.

The table lists this clone with a count of one. V and J are TRBV10-1 and TRBJ2-1, with 7 bases aligning to TRBD1. Germline trimming cut 4 bases from V and 8 bases from J; bases unmatched to any gene: 14. From germline, CDR1 is WNHNN and CDR2 SYGVQD (reference sequence). This CDR3 has 16 residues. In DNA, the CDR3 is TGCGCCAGCAGTGCTAAAAGACAGGGTTGCAAGGATGAGCAGTTCTTC. Amino acids: CASSAKRQGCKDEQFF.

The sample holds many counts of this clone. The gene calls are TRBV3-1 (or the pseudogene TRBV3-2) and TRBJ2-1; 8 bases are shared with TRBD1. The CDR3 contains 14 residues. CDR1 and CDR2 (germline): LGHDT, YNNKEL (reference sequence). V was pared by 8 bases and J by 3 bases, with 6 bases of the junction left unmatched. The CDR3 DNA reads TGTGCCAGCCGGGACAGGCGATTCTACAATGAGCAGTTCTTC. It translates to CASRDRRFYNEQFF.

In DNA form, the CDR3 reads TGTGCCAGCAGCTTGGTACAGGGAAACACTGAAGCTTTCTTT. It translates to CASSLVQGNTEAFF. The rearrangement uses TRBV5-8 and TRBJ1-1; TRBD1 is a possible D gene (6 bases). The CDR3 has 14 amino acids. Trimming took 0 bases from V and 2 from J, leaving 8 bases between them. CDR1 and CDR2 from the germline V gene are SGHTS and YDEGEE.

The V gene is TRBV2, the J gene TRBJ1-1; possible D gene TRBD1, 5 bases. The CDR3 covers 13 residues. V lost 7 bases to trimming and J lost 5 bases, with 14 bases between them. Germline lookup yields CDR1 SNHLY and CDR2 FYNNEI. The CDR3 region is CASTFLGGTEAFF. DNA of the CDR3: TGTGCCAGCACCTTTCTTGGGGGGACTGAAGCTTTCTTT.

The V gene is TRBV29-1, the J gene TRBJ1-5; perhaps TRBD1 as D (6 bases). The CDR3 is made up of 15 amino acids. The germline V gene encodes CDR1 SQVTM and CDR2 ANQGSEA. The germline V and J ends were trimmed by 6 bases and 2 bases, with 17 bases remaining between them. CDR3 region: CSVILQGGRNQPQHF. The CDR3 DNA sequence: TGCAGCGTAATACTACAGGGCGGGCGCAATCAGCCCCAGCATTTT.

This chain connects TRBV27 to TRBJ1-4, with 8 bases that match TRBD1. From germline, CDR1 is MNHEY and CDR2 SMNVEV (reference sequence). V was clipped by 6 bases and J by 8 bases; unmatched bases: 11. The CDR3 is 15 amino acids. Here the CDR3 reads CASSLGRTGSEKLFF. Here the CDR3 DNA reads TGTGCCAGCAGCTTGGGACGGACAGGGTCCGAAAAACTGTTTTTT.

The rearrangement joins TRBV30 to TRBJ1-6; D not resolved. Germline V gene data show CDR1 as GTSNPN and CDR2 as SVGIG (reference sequence). Trimming left V 3 bases short and J 8 bases short, with 11 bases between. The CDR3 spans 13 residues. The CDR3 region is CAWRRPGDSPLHF. The CDR3, as DNA: TGTGCCTGGAGGCGGCCCGGGGATTCACCCCTCCACTTT.

V and J are TRBV5-6 and TRBJ1-5, with 8 bases matching TRBD1. V trimming: 3 bases; J trimming: 2 bases; junction bases outside the gene matches: 7. Germline V CDR1 and CDR2: SGHDT, YYEEEE. The CDR3 loop spans 16 amino acids. The CDR3 region has the DNA TGTGCCAGCAGCTCTCAGGGGGCGCAGGGCAATCAGCCCCAGCATTTT. Protein sequence: CASSSQGAQGNQPQHF.

The chain recombines TRBV5-4 with TRBJ2-7; TRBD1 aligns across 8 bases. The V and J ends lost 0 bases and 6 bases, in that order; junction bases with no gene match: 8. The CDR3 totals 15 residues. Looked up from germline, CDR1 is SGHNT and CDR2 is YYREEE (reference sequence). CDR3 coding DNA: TGTGCCAGCAGCTTGGCGGACAGGGCGTTTGGCGAGCAGTACTTC. It is translated as CASSLADRAFGEQYF.

The chain has TRBV21-1 and TRBJ2-1. TRBV21-1 represents a pseudogene. The CDR3 contains 17 residues. The DNA for the CDR3 is TGTGCCAGCAGCAATAAGCAGGAGACCACACCGGACAATGAGCAGTTCTTC. As protein: CASSNKQETTPDNEQFF.

The chain uses TRBV5-1 and TRBJ1-2; 8 nucleotides agree with TRBD1. Germline CDR1 and CDR2: SGHRS and YFSETQ. The V segment lost 4 bases and the J segment 4 bases; nucleotides outside the gene matches: 3. The CDR3 extends over 13 amino acids. CDR3 amino acids: CASSEGQAYGYTF. The CDR3 DNA follows: TGCGCCAGCAGCGAGGGACAGGCCTATGGCTACACCTTC.

This clone has a single count. This chain uses TRBV4-2 with TRBJ2-1, with a tentative D call TRBD2 (5 bases). The CDR3 spans 15 residues. Looked up from germline, CDR1 is LGHNA and CDR2 is YNFKEQ. V shed 0 bases and J shed 13 bases, with 19 bases lying between them. CDR3 residues: CASSQDPLASWEQFF. In DNA, the CDR3 is TGTGCCAGCAGCCAAGATCCCCTAGCTAGTTGGGAACAGTTCTTC.

The chain employs TRBV5-4 and TRBJ1-1, with D unclear. Trimming pared 7 bases from V and 7 bases from J, leaving 17 bases between. Germline V gene lookup returns CDR1 SGHNT and CDR2 YYREEE (reference sequence). The length of the CDR3 is 13 residues. Here the CDR3 DNA reads TGTGCCAGCTCAAGATTCGGGTTGGTTGAAGCTTTCTTT. Protein sequence: CASSRFGLVEAFF.

The chain recombines TRBV4-1 with TRBJ2-3; 8 nucleotides agree with TRBD1. CDR1 and CDR2 from the germline V gene are MGHRA and YSYEKL. This CDR3 spans 18 amino acids. Germline trimming cut 0 bases from V and 1 base from J; bases unmatched to any gene: 9. CDR3 region: CASSQDATGARRTDTQYF. The DNA of the CDR3 is TGCGCCAGCAGCCAAGATGCGACAGGGGCTAGGCGCACAGATACGCAGTATTTT.

J is TRBJ1-5 and V is TRBV30; D ambiguous. Looked up from germline, CDR1 is GTSNPN and CDR2 is SVGIG (reference sequence). The CDR3 loop spans 13 amino acids. V was shortened by 0 bases and J by 6 bases, with 9 bases between the two germline ends. DNA for the CDR3: TGTGCCTGGAGTGTCCTGGACTCTCAGCCCCAGCATTTT. Translation: CAWSVLDSQPQHF.